One sample yielded the 27 T cell receptor beta chains listed below, sequenced in a study of early T cells in non-severe SARS-CoV-2 infection. Each CDR3 protein is one row after TCRdb ran MiXCR on the 5' RACE reads. This sample carries about 61,000 distinct CDR3 sequences, more than 10% of them seen once, and the ten largest clones take about 1%. The sample in question was whole blood, obtained at baseline. These receptors were obtained from an adult who was a healthcare worker with PCR-confirmed SARS-CoV-2 infection or an uninfected control (not recorded which). The donor label of this sample is uncertain.

The genes are TRBV24-1 and TRBJ1-2; no firm D call. CDR1 is KGHDR and CDR2 is SFDVKD in the germline V gene. Trimming cost V 7 bases and J 3 bases, with 11 bases left between them. The CDR3 is made up of 13 amino acids. This CDR3 reads CATSGRPDYGYTF. CDR3 DNA: TGTGCCACCAGCGGACGTCCCGACTATGGCTACACCTTC.

This clonotype was counted between two and nine times. The chain recombines TRBV20-1 with TRBJ2-3, with D unclear. Germline assignment: CDR1 DFQATT and CDR2 SNEGSKA (reference sequence). The V end was cut by 4 bases, the J end by 1 base, with 15 bases between. The CDR3 totals 15 residues. CDR3 coding DNA: TGCAGTGCTAAGCCCCAAGCCCAACGCACAGATACGCAGTATTTT. The encoded protein is CSAKPQAQRTDTQYF.

This clonotype was picked up many times. The J gene is TRBJ1-2, the V gene TRBV9; D gene uncertain. Germline lookup yields CDR1 SGDLS and CDR2 YYNGEE. V lost 0 bases and J 5 bases, leaving 20 bases between the germline ends. The CDR3 runs 17 residues. The chain's CDR3 is CASSVEPRPFSYYGYTF. In nucleotides, the CDR3 is TGTGCCAGCAGCGTAGAACCTCGCCCATTTTCTTATTATGGCTACACCTTC.

This clonotype showed up just a few times. The genes are TRBV7-6 and TRBJ2-3; D unresolved. Deletions cut 4 bases from V and 10 bases from J, with 15 bases between. The CDR3 sequence is 13 residues long. CDR1 is SGHVS and CDR2 is FNYEAQ in the germline V gene. In DNA, the CDR3 is TGTGCCAGCAGCTCCCCCCTAGGTGTACCGCAGTATTTT. Translating it yields CASSSPLGVPQYF.

The chain uses TRBV24-1 and TRBJ2-6, with D possibly matching TRBD1 (6 bases). The CDR3 contains 18 residues. The germline V and J ends were trimmed by 2 bases and 0 bases, with 13 bases remaining between them. CDR1 and CDR2 from the germline V gene are KGHDR and SFDVKD. CDR3 loop: CATSDSPQGSSGANVLTF. In DNA form, the CDR3 reads TGTGCCACCAGTGATTCACCCCAGGGGAGCTCTGGGGCCAACGTCCTGACTTTC.

This clonotype has just a few counts. CDR3 nucleotide sequence: TGTGCCAGCAGTGAGGACAGGTCTGGGGCCAACGTCCTGACTTTC. It is translated as CASSEDRSGANVLTF. J is TRBJ2-6 and V is TRBV25-1, with 7 bases lining up with TRBD1. Trimming cost V 3 bases and J 1 base; bases outside gene matches: 0. Germline V lookup: CDR1 MGHDK, CDR2 SYGVNS. The CDR3 consists of 15 residues. Full variable domain (rest looked up from reference TRBV25-1 and TRBJ2-6): EADIYQTPRYLVIGTGKKITLECSQTMGHDKMYWYQQDPGMELHLIHYSYGVNSTEKGDLSSESTVSRIRTEHFPLTLESARPSHTSQYLCASSEDRSGANVLTFGAGSRLTVL.

This clonotype was observed a few times. The chain couples TRBV6-1 to TRBJ2-2, with TRBD2 as a possible D gene (6 bases). This CDR3 spans 15 amino acids. The germline V gene encodes CDR1 MNHNS and CDR2 SASEGT. The V gene lost 4 bases and the J gene lost 7 bases, with 16 bases spanning the gap. The CDR3 DNA reads TGTGCCAGCAGTGTCCAGGGAGGATTGAGCGGGGAGCTGTTTTTT. Translated, it gives CASSVQGGLSGELFF.

In its sample, this clonotype was seen many times. The J gene is TRBJ1-1, the V gene TRBV29-1; D ambiguous. Germline CDR1 and CDR2: SQVTM and ANQGSEA. Between the trimmed V and J ends, which lost 4 bases and 3 bases, there was a span of 6 bases. This CDR3 has 11 residues. For the CDR3, the DNA is TGCAGCGTTGGGACGTACACTGAAGCTTTCTTT. It is translated as CSVGTYTEAFF.

This clonotype was seen repeatedly, ten times or more. The chain carries TRBV5-4 and TRBJ2-3, with 7 bases aligning to TRBD1. V dropped 0 bases and J dropped 2; count of bases not matched to a gene: 6. The CDR3 spans 16 residues. Per germline, CDR1 SGHNT and CDR2 YYREEE (reference sequence). The CDR3 region is CASSLEDRDVTDTQYF. CDR3 bases: TGTGCCAGCAGCTTGGAAGACAGGGACGTCACAGATACGCAGTATTTT.

This clonotype turned up a few times. J is TRBJ2-7 and V is TRBV11-2; no definite D call. This CDR3 is built from 13 residues. V lost 3 bases and J 3 bases, leaving 9 bases between the germline ends. Germline V gene lookup returns CDR1 SGHAT and CDR2 FQNNGV. The CDR3 sequence is CASSLTRNYEQYV. The CDR3 DNA reads TGTGCCAGCAGCTTGACCAGAAACTACGAGCAGTACGTC.

This clonotype was picked up many times. The chain combines TRBV7-3 with TRBJ1-6; D is uncertain. Germline V CDR1 and CDR2: SGHTA, FQGTGA. V lost 1 base and J 11 bases, leaving 6 bases between the germline ends. This CDR3 region has 12 residues. In DNA form, the CDR3 reads TGTGCCAGCAGCTTAAAAGGCGCACCCCTCCACTTT. Its translation is CASSLKGAPLHF.

The chain couples TRBV12-3 or TRBV12-4 to TRBJ2-1; the D gene is possibly TRBD2 (6 bases). The CDR3 totals 11 residues. Trimming pared 6 bases from V and 11 bases from J, leaving 11 bases between. The CDR3 region is CASRDAGQQFF. In DNA form, the CDR3 reads TGTGCCAGCAGAGATGCGGGACAGCAGTTCTTC.

This clonotype was observed many times. The rearrangement uses TRBV6-1 and TRBJ2-3; TRBD2 is a possible D gene (5 bases). In germline, CDR1 is MNHNS, CDR2 SASEGT. The length of the CDR3 is 15 residues. Deletions cut 4 bases from V and 4 bases from J, with 15 bases between. CDR3 bases: TGTGCCAGCAGTGCGGATGGACTGAAAGCAGATACGCAGTATTTT. This sequence encodes CASSADGLKADTQYF.

This clonotype came up a few times. The J gene is TRBJ1-1, the V gene TRBV29-1; TRBD1 is a possible D gene (5 bases). V gave up 0 bases and J gave up 5 bases, with 13 bases separating them. The length of the CDR3 is 14 residues. The V gene's germline CDR1 is SQVTM and CDR2 ANQGSEA. CDR3 sequence reads: CSVEDQGGGTEAFF. The DNA for the CDR3 is TGCAGCGTTGAAGATCAGGGAGGAGGGACTGAAGCTTTCTTT.

This clonotype was observed a few times. The genes are TRBV24-1 and TRBJ2-3, with 12 bases that match TRBD2. V lost 4 bases to trimming and J lost 4 bases; unmatched junction nucleotides: 5. Per germline, CDR1 KGHDR and CDR2 SFDVKD. There are 16 residues in the CDR3. CDR3 amino acids: CATSDQRLAGADTQYF. The CDR3 bases are TGTGCCACCAGTGACCAACGACTAGCGGGGGCAGATACGCAGTATTTT.

The chain recombines TRBV10-1 with TRBJ2-7; 8 bases fit TRBD1. Trimming at V came to 7 bases and at J to 5 bases, leaving 1 base not matched to a gene. In germline, CDR1 is WNHNN, CDR2 SYGVQD (reference sequence). The CDR3 is 11 residues long. CDR3 loop: CASTDRDEQYV. The CDR3 bases are TGCGCCAGCACGGACAGGGACGAGCAGTACGTC.

This clonotype was seen ten or more times. This rearrangement joins TRBV2 to TRBJ2-7, with TRBD1 matching 7 bases. CDR3 length: 16 amino acids. V lost 6 bases to trimming and J lost 0 bases; unmatched junction nucleotides: 11. Germline CDR1 and CDR2: SNHLY and FYNNEI. The CDR3 DNA sequence: TGTGCCAGCAGGCATCAACAGGGGACGAGCTCCTACGAGCAGTACGTC. Protein sequence: CASRHQQGTSSYEQYV.

The chain combines TRBV6-5 with TRBJ2-1; possible D gene TRBD2, 6 bases. This CDR3 region has 15 residues. The V end lost 7 bases, the J end lost 9 bases, and 22 bases lay between the germline ends. Germline V gene lookup returns CDR1 MNHEY and CDR2 SVGAGI. CDR3 sequence (DNA): TGTGCCAGCAATAAAAGGCTAGGCAGTAGCGGTGAGCAGTTCTTC. Amino acid sequence: CASNKRLGSSGEQFF.

At least ten counts were recorded for this clonotype. CDR3 residues: CASSLRTGGMFNIQYF. The CDR3 bases are TGTGCCAGCAGTCTTAGGACAGGGGGAATGTTCAACATTCAGTACTTC. The chain recombines TRBV28 with TRBJ2-4, with 10 bases fitting TRBD1. The germline gives CDR1 MDHEN, CDR2 SYDVKM. The ends lost 5 bases at V and 7 bases at J; junction bases unmatched: 11. The CDR3 totals 16 residues.

V usage is TRBV27 and J usage is TRBJ2-1; the D is unclear. Per germline, CDR1 MNHEY and CDR2 SMNVEV (reference sequence). The CDR3 runs 14 residues. V lost 0 bases and J lost 2, with 5 bases in between. The CDR3 is CASSLSDPYNEQFF. CDR3 in DNA: TGTGCCAGCAGTTTATCAGATCCCTACAATGAGCAGTTCTTC.

This clonotype was seen repeatedly, ten times or more. The V call is TRBV30, the J call TRBJ1-6; D is perhaps TRBD1 (6 bases). V was trimmed by 0 bases and J by 7 bases, leaving 13 bases between them. The CDR3 runs to 15 residues. Per the germline V gene, CDR1 is GTSNPN and CDR2 is SVGIG (reference sequence). The chain's CDR3 is CAWSVLRGANSPLHF. Written as DNA, the CDR3 is TGTGCCTGGAGTGTACTACGGGGGGCCAATTCACCCCTCCACTTT.

This clonotype occurred many times. The V and J genes are TRBV2 and TRBJ2-3; 8 bases line up with TRBD2. Trimming cost V 1 base and J 6 bases; bases outside gene matches: 3. The CDR3 runs 14 residues. Germline loops: CDR1 SNHLY, CDR2 FYNNEI. The CDR3 protein is CASSEGSGADTQYF. The CDR3, as DNA: TGTGCCAGCAGTGAAGGTAGCGGGGCGGATACGCAGTATTTT.

This chain joins TRBV30 and TRBJ1-1, with D possibly TRBD1 on 5 matching bases. CDR1 and CDR2 (germline): GTSNPN, SVGIG (reference sequence). V gave up 5 bases and J gave up 4 bases, with 17 bases separating them. The CDR3 is 14 residues long. The CDR3: CAWARGSGSTEAFF. CDR3 coding DNA: TGTGCCTGGGCGAGGGGTTCGGGCAGCACTGAAGCTTTCTTT.

This chain joins TRBV6-1 and TRBJ2-5; 8 bases are a match to TRBD2. Germline loops: CDR1 MNHNS, CDR2 SASEGT. V trimming: 6 bases; J trimming: 4 bases; junction bases outside the gene matches: 19. The CDR3 contains 18 residues. CDR3 sequence (DNA): TGTGCCAGCAGAAAAGAGAAATTTGGGACTAGTGACGGAGAGACCCAGTACTTC. This sequence encodes CASRKEKFGTSDGETQYF.

V and J are TRBV7-9 and TRBJ2-5; D remains ambiguous. CDR1 SEHNR and CDR2 FQNEAQ come from the germline V gene (reference sequence). CDR3 length: 15 amino acids. The germline V and J ends were trimmed by 5 bases and 1 base, with 14 bases remaining between them. The CDR3 sequence is CASSLRRYSQETQYF. The CDR3 DNA follows: TGTGCCAGCAGCCTCCGACGGTACTCCCAAGAGACCCAGTACTTC.

This clonotype was counted between two and nine times. CDR3 sequence reads: CASSLGGGSDEQFF. The CDR3 DNA sequence: TGTGCCAGCAGTCTTGGAGGGGGGAGCGATGAGCAGTTCTTC. V usage is TRBV2 and J usage is TRBJ2-1, with D perhaps TRBD1 or TRBD2 (6 bases each). CDR1 is SNHLY and CDR2 is FYNNEI in the germline V gene. Trimming removed 5 bases at V and 8 bases at J, with 16 bases between. The CDR3 sequence is 14 residues long.

This clonotype appeared a few times. The rearrangement uses TRBV24-1 and TRBJ1-5; D ambiguous. The germline gives CDR1 KGHDR, CDR2 SFDVKD. The CDR3 length is 12 residues. Between the trimmed V and J ends, which lost 3 bases and 5 bases, there was a span of 4 bases. CDR3: CATSDDHQPQHF. The CDR3 region has the DNA TGTGCCACCAGTGATGACCATCAGCCCCAGCATTTT.